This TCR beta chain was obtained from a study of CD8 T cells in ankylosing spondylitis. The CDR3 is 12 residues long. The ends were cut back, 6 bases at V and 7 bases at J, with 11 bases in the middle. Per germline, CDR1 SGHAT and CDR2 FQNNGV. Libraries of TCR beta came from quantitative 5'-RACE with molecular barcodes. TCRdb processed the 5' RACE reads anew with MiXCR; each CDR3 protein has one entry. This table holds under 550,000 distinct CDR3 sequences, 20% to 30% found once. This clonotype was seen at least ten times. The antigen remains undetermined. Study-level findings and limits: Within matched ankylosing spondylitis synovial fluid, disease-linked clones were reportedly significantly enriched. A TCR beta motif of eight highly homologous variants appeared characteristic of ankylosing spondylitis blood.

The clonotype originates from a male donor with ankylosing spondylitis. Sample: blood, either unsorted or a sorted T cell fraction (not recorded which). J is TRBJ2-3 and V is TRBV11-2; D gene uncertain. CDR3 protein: CASSNNSYTQYF. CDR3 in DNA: TGTGCCAGCAGTAACAACAGCTATACGCAGTATTTT.